This T cell receptor (beta chain) was identified in a study of T cells in Graves' hyperthyroidism and ophthalmopathy. This clonotype has only a few counts. Possible read error: a much larger clone is one base away. CDR1 is SGHAT, CDR2 FQDESV, per germline (reference sequence). V was pared by 8 bases and J by 1 base, with 7 bases of the junction left unmatched. The CDR3 is made up of 14 amino acids. RNA transcripts gave rise to amplified TCR beta CDR3 regions. HTBI primers were the set used in a first-round RT-PCR of the TCR CDR3. TCRdb itself ran the multiplex PCR reads through MiXCR, one entry per CDR3 protein. This table has approximately 590,000 distinct CDR3 sequences, 15% to 19% appearing once.

This chain links TRBV11-1 with TRBJ1-1, with 7 bases identical to TRBD1. The sequence came from a woman under 40 with Graves' hyperthyroidism. The sequencing input was blood. This chain's CDR3 is CASGIHRGNTEAFF. The CDR3 DNA sequence: TGTGCCAGCGGCATCCACAGGGGGAACACTGAAGCTTTCTTT.